The TCR beta chain under discussion was sequenced for a study of CD4+ T cells in melanoma. Study-wide results and caveats: Neoantigen-specific CD4+ T cells in melanoma reportedly had diverse differentiation states.

Germline values: CDR1 SGHNT, CDR2 YYREEE (reference sequence). The CDR3 consists of 14 residues. The V end lost 2 bases, the J end lost 6 bases, and 11 bases lay between the germline ends. This clone was seen ten or more times. The antigen remains unidentified. Profiled with immunoSEQ multiplex PCR; TCRdb holds only in-frame clones, not every one. The sample has about 55,000 clones, 55% to 75% seen once; the top ten hold 4.8%. The clonotype originates from a human donor with melanoma. Sequenced: tumor tissue. This chain joins TRBV5-4 and TRBJ2-2, with D unresolved. CDR3 in amino acids: CASSFVGSAGELFF. The DNA of the CDR3 is TGTGCCAGCAGCTTCGTCGGCAGCGCCGGGGAGCTGTTTTTT.